This T cell receptor beta chain was sequenced in a study of blood T cell repertoires in COVID-19. About the research overall: Spain, Italy and the United States supplied samples that represented acute and convalescent COVID-19. T cells, B-cell-depleted T cells, or PBMCs supplied cDNA or gDNA.

CDR1 and CDR2 from the germline V gene are WSHSY and SAAADI. Trimming removed 6 bases from V and 1 base from J, with 9 bases in between. The CDR3 has 13 amino acids. As originally analysed: Estimated nucleated cell counts came from reference gene primer amplification. Libraries were prepared by immunoSEQ multiplex PCR; TCRdb keeps only in-frame clonotypes and omits some of them. V, J and clone size derive from that table, while D and trimming were established from the DNA sequence. This sample yields some 53,000 clones, of which approximately 84% are seen a single time; around a sixth belongs to the top ten.

Sequenced material: peripheral blood. The genes are TRBV10-2 and TRBJ1-1, with TRBD1 as a possible D gene (5 bases). The sequence was obtained from a human donor with active COVID-19. The donor label of this sample is uncertain. CDR3 DNA sequence: TGCGCCAGCAGCCAACAGGCGAACACTGAAGCTTTCTTT. Its translation is CASSQQANTEAFF.